This T cell receptor beta chain was recorded in a study of human T cells and chemical hapten exposure. One entry per CDR3 protein results from TCRdb running MiXCR on the RACE reads. Here the sample spans fewer than 200,000 distinct CDR3 sequences, about 20% being singletons. Deletions cut 0 bases from V and 6 bases from J, with 15 bases between. Germline lookup yields CDR1 DFQATT and CDR2 SNEGSKA (reference sequence). The CDR3 has 15 amino acids. Time point: patch test 1, 2 weeks after DPC sensitization. Treatment meaning: therapeutic diphenylcyclopropenone sensitization with weekly scalp DPC. The clonotype originates from a woman aged 45 to 65 with alopecia areata. Some clones in this sample may be carry-over from other donors' samples. The chain has TRBV20-1 and TRBJ2-1; D is possibly TRBD2 (6 bases). The material sequenced was whole blood, taken in connection with sensitization to the hapten diphenylcyclopropenone (DPC). CDR3: CSARDVGLSANEQFF. CDR3 DNA sequence: TGCAGTGCTAGAGATGTGGGACTTTCTGCCAATGAGCAGTTCTTC.